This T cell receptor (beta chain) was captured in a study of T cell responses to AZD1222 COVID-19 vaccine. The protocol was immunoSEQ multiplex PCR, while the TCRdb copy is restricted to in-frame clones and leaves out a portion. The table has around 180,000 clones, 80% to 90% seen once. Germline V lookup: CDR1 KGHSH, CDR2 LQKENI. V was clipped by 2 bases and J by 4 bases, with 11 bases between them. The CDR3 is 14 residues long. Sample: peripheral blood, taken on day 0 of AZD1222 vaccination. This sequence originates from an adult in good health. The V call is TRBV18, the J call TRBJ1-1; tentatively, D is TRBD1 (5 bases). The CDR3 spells CASSPSGGGTEAFF. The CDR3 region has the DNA TGTGCCAGCTCACCATCTGGGGGAGGCACTGAAGCTTTCTTT.